This T cell receptor (beta chain) was identified during a study of blood T cells in healthy people across ages. Germline CDR1 is MNHEY and CDR2 is SMNVEV (reference sequence). Deletions cut 3 bases from V and 4 bases from J, with 3 bases between. The CDR3 covers 12 residues. A sample-barcoded 5' primer and a J-beta primer mix were used in a second PCR of about 7 to 12 cycles. TCRdb reanalysed the 5' RACE reads using MiXCR and keeps one entry per CDR3 protein. Of around 1.5 million distinct CDR3 sequences detected, 34% appear once; the ten largest clones hold about 11%. The gene calls are TRBV27 and TRBJ2-2; D is uncertain. The sequenced sample consisted of blood. The sequence derives from a woman aged 25 to 39 in good health. CDR3 DNA: TGTGCCAGCAGTTTCGCCACCGGGGAGCTGTTTTTT. Its protein product is CASSFATGELFF.